These T cell receptor beta chains were read from a single sample in a study of OX40 agonist ivuxolimab in advanced cancers. Sequencing used immunoSEQ multiplex PCR; TCRdb keeps in-frame clones, though not all of them. The data contain approximately 82,000 clones, more than 80% of them singletons. The source material was CD4+ or CD8+ T cells sorted from blood, sampled in a trial of the OX40 agonist ivuxolimab. These receptors were collected from an adult with an advanced solid tumor such as melanoma, head and neck, liver or kidney cancer. Both conserved end residues are part of each CDR3. The order of the fields is clone size, D gene, V gene, J gene, CDR3 DNA, CDR3 protein. D genes are given only for firm matches. Clone size appears in some rows only: once, few, many, or a class for an expanded clone.

>-|-|TRBV29-1|TRBJ2-1
TGCAGCGTTCTCCGGGACTCCAGTGAGCAGTTCTTC
CSVLRDSSEQFF
>-|-|TRBV14|TRBJ1-1
TGTGCCAGCAGCCAAGTCGGGTACACTGAAGCTTTCTTT
CASSQVGYTEAFF
>few|TRBD2|TRBV7-2|TRBJ2-1
TGTGCCAGCAGCCCCCGGGGCGGGAGTAGGGGCAATGAGCAGTTCTTC
CASSPRGGSRGNEQFF
>-|-|TRBV18|TRBJ1-2
TGTGCCAGCTCACCGCAGGAAGCTAACTATGGCTACACCTTC
CASSPQEANYGYTF
>-|TRBD1|TRBV7-3|TRBJ2-3
TGTGCCAGCAGCGTGACAGGGGAGGGCACAGATACGCAGTATTTT
CASSVTGEGTDTQYF
>-|TRBD1|TRBV10-3|TRBJ2-3
TGTGCCATCAGTGAATCTGACAGGGCCACAGATACGCAGTATTTT
CAISESDRATDTQYF
>-|TRBD2|TRBV25-1|TRBJ2-1
TGTGCCAGCAGTGGGACTAGCGGGAGAGCCTACAATGAGCAGTTCTTC
CASSGTSGRAYNEQFF
>-|-|TRBV7-2|TRBJ1-4
TGTGCCAGCAGCTCACACAGGGAAGGGGGTGAAAAACTGTTTTTT
CASSSHREGGEKLFF
>-|-|TRBV6-1|TRBJ1-4
TGTGCCAGCAGGGGACGGGCTAATGAAAAACTGTTTTTT
CASRGRANEKLFF
>-|-|TRBV4-1|TRBJ2-3
TGCGCCAGCAGCCAAGATGGGGTCGCAGATACGCAGTATTTT
CASSQDGVADTQYF
>-|TRBD1|TRBV28|TRBJ1-2
TGTGCCAGCAGTTTATCGGGACAGGGACACTATGGCTACACCTTC
CASSLSGQGHYGYTF
>-|-|TRBV9|TRBJ2-3
TGTGCCAGCAGCGTAGCGGGGGTAGATACGCAGTATTTT
CASSVAGVDTQYF
>-|TRBD2|TRBV5-1|TRBJ2-2
TGCGCCAGCAGCTTGGGCGGGAGAAACACCGGGGAGCTGTTTTTT
CASSLGGRNTGELFF
>-|-|TRBV7-8|TRBJ1-5
TGTGCCAGCAGCTTGGGACCGCGCCTGGAGGGTGGTCAGCCCCAGCATTTT
CASSLGPRLEGGQPQHF
>-|-|TRBV10-2|TRBJ2-5
TGCGCCAGCAGTGTGGCACAAGAGACCCAGTACTTC
CASSVAQETQYF
>-|-|TRBV2|TRBJ2-3
TGTGCCAGCAGTGGCTTCGGGTTGGGGGGTGGCACAGATACGCAGTATTTT
CASSGFGLGGGTDTQYF
>-|-|TRBV6-5|TRBJ2-2
TGTGCCAGCAGTTACGCACACCAGAACACCGGGGAGCTGTTTTTT
CASSYAHQNTGELFF
>-|-|TRBV28|TRBJ2-7
TGTGCCAGCACCCTTGACCCCGACCCCGGACCCTACGAGCAGTACTTC
CASTLDPDPGPYEQYF
>-|-|TRBV29-1|TRBJ1-4
TGCAGCGTTAAGGACAGAGAAAAACTGTTTTTT
CSVKDREKLFF
>-|TRBD1|TRBV5-6|TRBJ2-5
TGTGCCAGCAGCTGGGACAGGGGTTGGAAAGAGACCCAGTACTTC
CASSWDRGWKETQYF
>-|-|TRBV4-2|TRBJ2-3
TGTGCCAGCAGCCAAGATTGGGAGAGGGATACGCAGTATTTT
CASSQDWERDTQYF
>-|TRBD1|TRBV27|TRBJ1-5
TGTGCCAGCTTACAACAATCGGGACAGGGGCCATGTGAGGAGCCCCAGCATTTT
CASLQQSGQGPCEEPQHF
>-|TRBD2|TRBV18|TRBJ2-3
TGTGCCAGCTCACCAAGCATCGGGACTAGCACCACAGATACGCAGTATTTT
CASSPSIGTSTTDTQYF
>-|-|TRBV23-1|TRBJ1-5
TGCGCCAGCAGTCAATCGGACCAGGAAGATAGCAATCAGCCCCAGCATTTT
CASSQSDQEDSNQPQHF
>-|-|TRBV5-6|TRBJ1-2
TGTGCCAGCAGCCCCGGACAGTATGGCTACACCTTC
CASSPGQYGYTF
>-|-|TRBV21-1|TRBJ2-1
TGTGCCAGCGGCTTCCCGGGACAGGGGCCTTTCAATGAGCAGTTCTTC
CASGFPGQGPFNEQFF
>-|-|TRBV7-2|TRBJ2-3
TGTGCCAGCAGCTTAGGTGGGGTTGCAAATACGCAGTATTTT
CASSLGGVANTQYF
>-|TRBD1|TRBV28|TRBJ1-5
TGTGCCAGCATTTTTGACAGGGGGATCGATCAGCCCCAGCATTTT
CASIFDRGIDQPQHF
>once|TRBD2|TRBV5-6|TRBJ2-5
TGTGCCAGCAGCCTCCCCGGGGGGTTAAAAATAAAGACCCAGTACTTC
CASSLPGGLKIKTQYF
>-|-|TRBV7-2|TRBJ2-5
TGTGCCAGCAGCTTAAGCCTAGGGGAGACCCAGTACTTC
CASSLSLGETQYF
>-|-|TRBV5-1|TRBJ1-5
TGCGCCAGCAGCTTGGGTACAGGCTTTTTTGGGCAGCCCCAGCATTTT
CASSLGTGFFGQPQHF
>-|-|TRBV7-3|TRBJ1-5
TGTGCCAGCAGCTTGGGGGGTCTGCAGCCCCAGCATTTT
CASSLGGLQPQHF
>-|-|TRBV28|TRBJ2-3
TGTGCCAGCAGCTCTGCCGGAGGAGCAGTAGATACGCAGTATTTT
CASSSAGGAVDTQYF
>once|-|TRBV11-2|TRBJ1-1
TGTGCCAGCAGCTTACGGGCTCCGGGTGGCGCTGAAGCTTTCTTT
CASSLRAPGGAEAFF
>-|TRBD1|TRBV28|TRBJ1-2
TGTGCCAGCAGGAGGACAGGCTATGGCTACACCTTC
CASRRTGYGYTF
>-|-|TRBV6-1|TRBJ1-6
TGTGCCAGCAGTCTATTGAGCACTTCACCCCTCCACTTT
CASSLLSTSPLHF
>-|-|TRBV2|TRBJ1-2
TGTGCCAGCACAGCAGGGATCAACTATGGCTACACCTTC
CASTAGINYGYTF
>-|TRBD2|TRBV19|TRBJ2-1
TGTGCCAGTAGTTCCCGTCGGCGTCTAGCGGGGGTTACCAATGAGCAGTTCTTC
CASSSRRRLAGVTNEQFF
>-|-|TRBV5-4|TRBJ2-3
TGTGCCAGCAGCTTGTCCCTATCCACGGATACGCAGTATTTT
CASSLSLSTDTQYF
>-|TRBD1|TRBV5-5|TRBJ1-3
TGTGCCAGCAGCAGGGACAGGGGATCGACCTTATCTGGAAACACCATATATTTT
CASSRDRGSTLSGNTIYF
>-|-|TRBV19|TRBJ2-1
TGTGCCAGTATGGAGGGACAAGACTACAATGAGCAGTTCTTC
CASMEGQDYNEQFF
>-|-|TRBV28|TRBJ2-1
TGTGCCAGCAGTTTATCGGACGGGCCCTCCAATGAGCAGTTCTTC
CASSLSDGPSNEQFF
>-|TRBD2|TRBV7-2|TRBJ2-7
TGTGCCAGCAGCTTAGATCCAGCGGGGGGGCTTCCCGAGCAGTACTTC
CASSLDPAGGLPEQYF
>-|-|TRBV5-6|TRBJ2-1
TGTGCCAGCAGCTCCGGCGGGTACAATGAGCAGTTCTTC
CASSSGGYNEQFF
>-|TRBD2|TRBV9|TRBJ2-1
TGTGCCAGCAGCGTAGATAGGCTAGCGGGACTCTCTTCGGCGCAGTTCTTC
CASSVDRLAGLSSAQFF
>-|-|TRBV9|TRBJ2-2
TGTGCCAGCAGCGCCCGGCTGGGGACGGTGAACACCGGGGAGCTGTTTTTT
CASSARLGTVNTGELFF
>-|-|TRBV14|TRBJ1-1
TGTGCCAGCAGCCCATGGGGCGGGAACACTGAAGCTTTCTTT
CASSPWGGNTEAFF